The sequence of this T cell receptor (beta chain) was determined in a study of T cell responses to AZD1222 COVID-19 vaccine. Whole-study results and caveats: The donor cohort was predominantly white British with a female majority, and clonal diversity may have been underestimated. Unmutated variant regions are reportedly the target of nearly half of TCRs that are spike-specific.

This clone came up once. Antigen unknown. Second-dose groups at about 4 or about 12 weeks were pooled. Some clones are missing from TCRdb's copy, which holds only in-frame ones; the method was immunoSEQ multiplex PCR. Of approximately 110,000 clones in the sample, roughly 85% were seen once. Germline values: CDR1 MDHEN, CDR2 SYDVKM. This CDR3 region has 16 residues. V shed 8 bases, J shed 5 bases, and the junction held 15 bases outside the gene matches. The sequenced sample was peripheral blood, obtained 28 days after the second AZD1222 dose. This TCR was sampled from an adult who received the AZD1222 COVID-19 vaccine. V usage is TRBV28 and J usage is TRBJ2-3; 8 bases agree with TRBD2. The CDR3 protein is CASATGGAESRDTQYF. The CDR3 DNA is TGTGCCAGCGCCACCGGGGGGGCTGAGAGCCGAGATACGCAGTATTTT.